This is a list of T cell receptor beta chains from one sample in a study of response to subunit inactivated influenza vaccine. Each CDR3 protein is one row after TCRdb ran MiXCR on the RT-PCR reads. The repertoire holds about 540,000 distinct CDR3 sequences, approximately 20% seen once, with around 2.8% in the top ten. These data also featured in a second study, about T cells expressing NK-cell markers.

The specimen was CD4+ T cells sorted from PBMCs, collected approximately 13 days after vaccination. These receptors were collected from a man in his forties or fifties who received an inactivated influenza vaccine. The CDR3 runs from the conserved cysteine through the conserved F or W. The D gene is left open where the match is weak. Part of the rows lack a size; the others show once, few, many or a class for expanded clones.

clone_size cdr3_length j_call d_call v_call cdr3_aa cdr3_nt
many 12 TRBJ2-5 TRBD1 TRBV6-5 CASSSQGETQYF TGTGCCAGCAGTTCACAGGGGGAGACCCAGTACTTC
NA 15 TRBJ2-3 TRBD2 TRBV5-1 CASSLLAGVVDTQYF TGCGCCAGCAGCTTGCTAGCGGGAGTCGTAGATACGCAGTATTTT
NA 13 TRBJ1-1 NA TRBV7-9 CAGSLVGDTEAFF TGTGCCGGATCGCTGGTCGGGGATACTGAAGCTTTCTTT
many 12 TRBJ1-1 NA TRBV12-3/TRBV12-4 CASSTSHGVAFF TGTGCCAGTAGTACTTCCCACGGGGTAGCTTTCTTT
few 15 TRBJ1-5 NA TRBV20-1 CSVQIGSLINQPQHF TGCAGTGTCCAGATAGGCAGCCTAATAAATCAGCCCCAGCATTTT
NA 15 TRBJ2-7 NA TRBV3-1 CASSQEAGRSYEQYF TGTGCCAGCAGCCAGGAGGCAGGGCGCTCCTACGAGCAGTACTTC
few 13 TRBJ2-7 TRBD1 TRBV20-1 CSASRDSPYEQYF TGCAGTGCTAGCCGGGACAGCCCCTACGAGCAGTACTTC
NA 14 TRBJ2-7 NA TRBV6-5 CASSYQGITYEQYF TGTGCCAGCAGTTATCAAGGGATAACCTACGAGCAGTACTTC
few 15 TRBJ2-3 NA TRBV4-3 CASRVPGAQVDTQYF TGCGCCAGCAGGGTTCCGGGGGCGCAGGTAGATACGCAGTATTTT
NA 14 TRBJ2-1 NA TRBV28 CASSLITGRNEQFF TGTGCCAGCAGTTTAATTACAGGGAGGAATGAGCAGTTCTTC
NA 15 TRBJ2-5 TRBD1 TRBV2 CASTPRQGNVETQYF TGTGCCAGCACCCCCAGACAGGGAAATGTAGAGACCCAGTACTTC
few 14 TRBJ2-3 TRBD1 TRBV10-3 CAISPLTGVDTQYF TGTGCCATCAGCCCTCTGACAGGGGTGGATACGCAGTATTTT
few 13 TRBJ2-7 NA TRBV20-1 CSAPLTALPEQYF TGCAGTGCCCCACTAACAGCCCTCCCCGAGCAGTACTTC
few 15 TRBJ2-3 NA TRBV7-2 CASSYIAAGRNTQYF TGTGCCAGCAGTTACATAGCCGCCGGTCGAAATACGCAGTATTTT
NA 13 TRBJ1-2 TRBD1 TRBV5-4 CASSRDRVFGYTF TGTGCCAGCAGCCGGGACAGGGTTTTCGGCTACACCTTC
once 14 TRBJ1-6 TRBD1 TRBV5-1 CASSVGGVNSPLHF TGCGCCAGCAGCGTAGGGGGCGTCAATTCACCCCTCCACTTT
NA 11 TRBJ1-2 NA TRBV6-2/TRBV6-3 CAGQGRYGYTF TGTGCAGGGCAGGGCCGGTATGGCTACACCTTC
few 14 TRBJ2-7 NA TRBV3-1 CASSQFRGSYEQYF TGTGCCAGCAGTCAATTCAGGGGCTCCTACGAGCAGTACTTC
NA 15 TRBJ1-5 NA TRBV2 CASSPSATPNQPQHF TGTGCCAGCAGTCCCAGTGCCACGCCCAATCAGCCCCAGCATTTT
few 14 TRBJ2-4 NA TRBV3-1 CASSQPYGKNIQYF TGTGCCAGCAGCCAGCCATATGGAAAAAACATTCAGTACTTC
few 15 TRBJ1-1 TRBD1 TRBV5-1 CASSPGQEGNTEAFF TGCGCCAGCAGCCCCGGACAGGAGGGGAACACTGAAGCTTTCTTT
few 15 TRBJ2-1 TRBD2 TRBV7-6 CASSPRVAGDNEQFF TGTGCCAGCAGCCCCAGGGTAGCGGGGGACAATGAGCAGTTCTTC
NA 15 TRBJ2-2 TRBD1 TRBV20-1 CSARVTGTNTGELFF TGCAGTGCTAGAGTGACAGGGACGAACACCGGGGAGCTGTTTTTT
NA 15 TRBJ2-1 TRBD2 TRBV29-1 CSVVQAGARYNEQFF TGCAGCGTTGTACAAGCGGGGGCCCGTTACAATGAGCAGTTCTTC
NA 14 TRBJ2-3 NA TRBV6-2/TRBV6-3 CASSHPRGTDTQYF TGTGCCAGCAGTCACCCTAGGGGCACAGATACGCAGTATTTT
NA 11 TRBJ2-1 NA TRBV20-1 CSAPTSFVQFF TGCAGTGCCCCGACTAGTTTTGTGCAGTTCTTC